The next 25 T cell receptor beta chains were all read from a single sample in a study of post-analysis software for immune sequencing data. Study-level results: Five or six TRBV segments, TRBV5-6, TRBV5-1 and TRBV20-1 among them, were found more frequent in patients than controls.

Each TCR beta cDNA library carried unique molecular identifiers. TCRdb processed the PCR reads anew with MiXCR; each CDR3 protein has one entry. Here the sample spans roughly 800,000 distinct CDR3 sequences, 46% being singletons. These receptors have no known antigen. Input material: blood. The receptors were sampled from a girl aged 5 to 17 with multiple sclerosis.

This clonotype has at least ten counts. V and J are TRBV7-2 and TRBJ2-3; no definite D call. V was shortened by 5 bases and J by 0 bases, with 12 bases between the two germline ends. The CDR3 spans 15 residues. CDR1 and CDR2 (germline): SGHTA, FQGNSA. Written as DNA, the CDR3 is TGTGCCAGCAGCCTACAGCCATCTAGCACAGATACGCAGTATTTT. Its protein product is CASSLQPSSTDTQYF.

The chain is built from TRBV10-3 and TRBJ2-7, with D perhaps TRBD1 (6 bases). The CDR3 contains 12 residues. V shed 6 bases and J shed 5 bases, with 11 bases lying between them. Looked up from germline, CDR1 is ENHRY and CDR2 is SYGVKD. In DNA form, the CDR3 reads TGTGCCATCAGCCAGGGGAGTAACGAGCAGTACTTC. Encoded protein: CAISQGSNEQYF.

The CDR3 nucleotides are TGCGCCAGCAGCCGCCAGGGGGGATCTCCCTACAATGAGCAGTTCTTC. Protein sequence: CASSRQGGSPYNEQFF. The chain links TRBV5-1 to TRBJ2-1; possibly TRBD1 for D (7 bases). The CDR3 runs 16 residues. The germline V gene has CDR1 SGHRS and CDR2 YFSETQ. V gave up 4 bases and J gave up 2 bases, with 16 bases separating them.

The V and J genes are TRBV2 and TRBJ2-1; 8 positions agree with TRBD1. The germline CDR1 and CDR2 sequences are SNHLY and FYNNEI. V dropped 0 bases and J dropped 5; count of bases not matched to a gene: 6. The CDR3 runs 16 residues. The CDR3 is CASSEAAGGLDNEQFF. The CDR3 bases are TGTGCCAGCAGTGAAGCCGCAGGGGGCTTAGACAATGAGCAGTTCTTC.

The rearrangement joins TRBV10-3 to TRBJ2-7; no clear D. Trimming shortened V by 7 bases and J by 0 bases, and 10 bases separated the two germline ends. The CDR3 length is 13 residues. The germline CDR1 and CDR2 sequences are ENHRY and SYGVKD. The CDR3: CAIKVESSYEQYF. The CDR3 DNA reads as TGTGCCATCAAGGTAGAGAGCTCCTACGAGCAGTACTTC.

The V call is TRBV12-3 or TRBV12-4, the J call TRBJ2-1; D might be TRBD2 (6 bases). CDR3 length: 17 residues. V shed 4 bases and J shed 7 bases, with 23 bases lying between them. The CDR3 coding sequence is TGTGCCAGCAGTTCACTTCCCACGGGAGTAACGGGGAATGAGCAGTTCTTC. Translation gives CASSSLPTGVTGNEQFF.

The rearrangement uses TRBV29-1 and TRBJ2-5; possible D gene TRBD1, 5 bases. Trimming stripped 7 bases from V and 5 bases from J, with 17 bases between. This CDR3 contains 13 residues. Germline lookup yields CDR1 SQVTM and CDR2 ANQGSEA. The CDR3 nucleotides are TGCAGCGCCATGCAGGGTTTTGGGGAGACCCAGTACTTC. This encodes CSAMQGFGETQYF. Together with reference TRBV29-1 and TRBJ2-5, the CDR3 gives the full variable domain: SAVISQKPSRDICQRGTSLTIQCQVDSQVTMMFWYRQQPGQSLTLIATANQGSEATYESGFVIDKFPISRPNLTFSTLTVSNMSPEDSSIYLCSAMQGFGETQYFGPGTRLLVL.

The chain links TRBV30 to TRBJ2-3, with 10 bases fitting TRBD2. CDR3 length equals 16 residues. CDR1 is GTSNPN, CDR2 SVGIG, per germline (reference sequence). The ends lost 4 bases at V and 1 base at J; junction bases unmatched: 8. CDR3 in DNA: TGTGCCTGGAAGACTAGCGGGCCTCCCCGCACAGATACGCAGTATTTT. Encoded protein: CAWKTSGPPRTDTQYF.

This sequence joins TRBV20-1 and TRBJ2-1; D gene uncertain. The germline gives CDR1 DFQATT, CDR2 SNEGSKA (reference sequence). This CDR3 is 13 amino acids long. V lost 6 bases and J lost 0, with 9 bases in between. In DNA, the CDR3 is TGCAGTGCCGACGGAAGCTCCTACAATGAGCAGTTCTTC. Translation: CSADGSSYNEQFF.

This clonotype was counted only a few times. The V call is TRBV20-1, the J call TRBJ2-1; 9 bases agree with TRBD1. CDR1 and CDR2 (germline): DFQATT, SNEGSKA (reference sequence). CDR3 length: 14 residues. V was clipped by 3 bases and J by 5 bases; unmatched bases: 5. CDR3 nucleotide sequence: TGCAGTGCTAGTGGGACAGGGTTCCACAATGAGCAGTTCTTC. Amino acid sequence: CSASGTGFHNEQFF.

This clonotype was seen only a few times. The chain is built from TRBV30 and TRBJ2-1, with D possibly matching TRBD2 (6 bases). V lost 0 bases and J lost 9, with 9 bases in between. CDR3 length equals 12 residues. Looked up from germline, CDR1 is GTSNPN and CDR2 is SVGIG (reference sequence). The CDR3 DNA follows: TGTGCCTGGAGTGTAGGGACTCCTGAGCAGTTCTTC. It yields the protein CAWSVGTPEQFF.

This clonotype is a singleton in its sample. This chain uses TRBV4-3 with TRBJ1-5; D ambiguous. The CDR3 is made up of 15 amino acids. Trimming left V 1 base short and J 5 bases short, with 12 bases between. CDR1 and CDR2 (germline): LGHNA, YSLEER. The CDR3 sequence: CASSQGRNSHQPQHF. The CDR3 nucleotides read TGCGCCAGCAGCCAAGGGCGCAACTCGCATCAGCCCCAGCATTTT.

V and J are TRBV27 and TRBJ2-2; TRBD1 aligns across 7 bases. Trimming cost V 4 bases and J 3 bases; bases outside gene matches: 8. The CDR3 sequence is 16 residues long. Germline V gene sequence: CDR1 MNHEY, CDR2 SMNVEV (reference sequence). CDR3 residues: CASSSRGGAHTGELFF. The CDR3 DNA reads TGTGCCAGCAGTTCCAGAGGGGGCGCACACACCGGGGAGCTGTTTTTT.

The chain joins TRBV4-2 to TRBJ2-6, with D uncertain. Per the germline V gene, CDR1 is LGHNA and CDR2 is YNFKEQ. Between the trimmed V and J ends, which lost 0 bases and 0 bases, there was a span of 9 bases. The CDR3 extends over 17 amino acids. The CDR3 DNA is TGTGCCAGCAGCCAAGATCCACCAGCCTCTGGGGCCAACGTCCTGACTTTC. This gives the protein CASSQDPPASGANVLTF.

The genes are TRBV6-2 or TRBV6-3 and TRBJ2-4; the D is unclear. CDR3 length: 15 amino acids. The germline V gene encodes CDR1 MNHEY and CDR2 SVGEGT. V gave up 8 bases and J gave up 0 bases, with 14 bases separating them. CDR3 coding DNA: TGTGCCAGCTATTGGGCAGCTTTAGCCAAAAACATTCAGTACTTC. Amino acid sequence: CASYWAALAKNIQYF.

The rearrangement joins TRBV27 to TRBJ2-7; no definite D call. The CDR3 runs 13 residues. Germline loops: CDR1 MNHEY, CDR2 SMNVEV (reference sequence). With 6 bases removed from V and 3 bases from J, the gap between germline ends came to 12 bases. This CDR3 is CASRAYIHYEQYF. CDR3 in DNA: TGTGCCAGCAGGGCCTACATCCACTACGAGCAGTACTTC.

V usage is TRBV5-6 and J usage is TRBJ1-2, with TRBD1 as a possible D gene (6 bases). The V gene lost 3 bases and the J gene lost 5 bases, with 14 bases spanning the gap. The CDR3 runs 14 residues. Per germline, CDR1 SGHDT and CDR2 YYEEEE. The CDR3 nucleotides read TGTGCCAGCAGCTACCTGGCAGGGGAGTATGGCTACACCTTC. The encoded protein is CASSYLAGEYGYTF.

DNA of the CDR3: TGCGCCAGCAGCCAAGAGGCGACAGTTCAAGGATCACCCCTCCACTTT. As protein: CASSQEATVQGSPLHF. The gene calls are TRBV4-3 and TRBJ1-6, with D maybe TRBD1 (5 bases). Germline assignment: CDR1 LGHNA and CDR2 YSLEER. The CDR3 loop spans 16 amino acids. Trimming removed 0 bases at V and 10 bases at J, with 16 bases between.

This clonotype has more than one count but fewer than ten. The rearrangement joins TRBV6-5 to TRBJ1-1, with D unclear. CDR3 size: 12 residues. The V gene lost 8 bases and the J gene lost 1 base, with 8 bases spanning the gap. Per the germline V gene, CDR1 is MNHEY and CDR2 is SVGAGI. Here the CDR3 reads CASANWNTEAFF. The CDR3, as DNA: TGTGCCAGCGCAAACTGGAACACTGAAGCTTTCTTT.

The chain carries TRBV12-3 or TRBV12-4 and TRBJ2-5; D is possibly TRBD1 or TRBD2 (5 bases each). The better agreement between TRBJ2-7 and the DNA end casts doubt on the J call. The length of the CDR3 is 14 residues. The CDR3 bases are TGTGCCAGCAGTTCCCGGGACCACCACTACGAGCAGTACTTC. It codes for CASSSRDHHYEQYF.

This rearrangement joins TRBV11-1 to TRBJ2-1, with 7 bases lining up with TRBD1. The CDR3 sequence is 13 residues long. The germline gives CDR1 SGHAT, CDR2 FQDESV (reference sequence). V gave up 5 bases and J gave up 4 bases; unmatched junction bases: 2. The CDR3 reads CASSMTGYNEQFF. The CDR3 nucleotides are TGTGCCAGCAGCATGACAGGGTACAATGAGCAGTTCTTC.

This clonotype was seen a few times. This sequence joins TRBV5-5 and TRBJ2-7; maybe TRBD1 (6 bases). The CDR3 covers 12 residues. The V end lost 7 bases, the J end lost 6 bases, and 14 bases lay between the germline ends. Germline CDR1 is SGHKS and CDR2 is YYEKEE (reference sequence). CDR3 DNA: TGTGCCAGCGAGGGACACTTGCCCGAGCAGTACTTC. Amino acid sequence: CASEGHLPEQYF.

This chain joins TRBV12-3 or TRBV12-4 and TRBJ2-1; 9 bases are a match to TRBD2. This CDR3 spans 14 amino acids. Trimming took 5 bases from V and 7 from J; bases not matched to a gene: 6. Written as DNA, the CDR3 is TGTGCCAGCAGTCCTCAGCGGGAGGCTAATGAGCAGTTCTTC. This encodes CASSPQREANEQFF.

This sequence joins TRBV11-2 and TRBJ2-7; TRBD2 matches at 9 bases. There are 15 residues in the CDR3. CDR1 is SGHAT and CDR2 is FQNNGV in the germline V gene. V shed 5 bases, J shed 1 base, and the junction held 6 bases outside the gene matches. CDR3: CASSAPGLASYEQYF. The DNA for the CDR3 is TGTGCCAGCAGCGCCCCCGGACTAGCGTCCTACGAGCAGTACTTC.

The CDR3 protein is CSAAGTGAYEQYF. Here the CDR3 DNA reads TGCAGTGCTGCCGGGACAGGAGCCTACGAGCAGTACTTC. V and J are TRBV20-1 and TRBJ2-7; TRBD1 matches at 8 bases. The V gene's germline CDR1 is DFQATT and CDR2 SNEGSKA (reference sequence). Trimming removed 5 bases from V and 2 bases from J; junction bases left unmatched: 5. The CDR3 loop spans 13 amino acids.